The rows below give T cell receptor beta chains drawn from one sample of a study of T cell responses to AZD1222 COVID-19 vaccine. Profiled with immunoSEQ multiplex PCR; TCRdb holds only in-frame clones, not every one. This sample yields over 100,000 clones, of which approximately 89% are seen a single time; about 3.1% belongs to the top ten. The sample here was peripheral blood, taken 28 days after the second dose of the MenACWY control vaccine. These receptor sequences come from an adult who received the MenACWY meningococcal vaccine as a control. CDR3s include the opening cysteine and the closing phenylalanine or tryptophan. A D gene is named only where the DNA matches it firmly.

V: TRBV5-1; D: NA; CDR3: CASSSLPPYGYTF
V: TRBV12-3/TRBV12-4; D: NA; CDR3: CASSFGLSYEQYF
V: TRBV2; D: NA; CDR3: CASTRQNYGYTF
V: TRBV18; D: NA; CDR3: CASSPPTGGVDTQYF
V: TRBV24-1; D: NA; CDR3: CATSDLGRTPTQETQYF
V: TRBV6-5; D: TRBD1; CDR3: CASIMTGGRNQPQHF
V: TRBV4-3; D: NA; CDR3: CASSQEGANYGYTF
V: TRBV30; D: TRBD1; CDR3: CAWSSRDRGLRSPLHF
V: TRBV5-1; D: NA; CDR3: CASAWRYGGTEAFF
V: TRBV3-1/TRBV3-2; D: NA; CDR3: CASSFQARGGEKLFF
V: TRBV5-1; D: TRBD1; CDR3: CASTRDRGLKEQFF
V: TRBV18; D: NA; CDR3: CASSPDGGNTGELFF
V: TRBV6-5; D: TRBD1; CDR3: CASSYSQGQGLYGYTF
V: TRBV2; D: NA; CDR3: CASTVRSGSNQPQHF
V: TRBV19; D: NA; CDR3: CASSIRGSTEAFF
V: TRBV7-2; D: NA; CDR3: CASSLATGLVYEQYF
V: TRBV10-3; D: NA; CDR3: CAISEYRDYEQYF
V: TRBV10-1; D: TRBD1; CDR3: CASSEVGRGQYEQYF
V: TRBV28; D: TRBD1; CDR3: CASHPGGGQGYNEQFF
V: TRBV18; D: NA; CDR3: CASSPPSIGQAYEQYF
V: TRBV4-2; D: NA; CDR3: CASSQGDSNEKLFF
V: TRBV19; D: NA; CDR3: CATRTDLAKNIQYF
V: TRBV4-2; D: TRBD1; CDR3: CASSQGWGGTGGGEKLFF
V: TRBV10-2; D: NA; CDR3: CASQTNDGYEQYF
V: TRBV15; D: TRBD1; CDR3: CATSRDPFSGQASNEKLFF
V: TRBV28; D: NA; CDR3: CASSSPATEAFF
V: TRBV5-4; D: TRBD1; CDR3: CASSLTGVAGYTF
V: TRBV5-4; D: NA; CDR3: CASSQRGPSNTEAFF
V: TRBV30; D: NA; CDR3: CACQTTRRDQPQHF
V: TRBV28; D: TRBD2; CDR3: CASSSQTSGETQYF
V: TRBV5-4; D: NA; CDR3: CASRGERGAGETQYF
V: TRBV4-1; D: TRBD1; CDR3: CASSHRAGQGVSTGELFF
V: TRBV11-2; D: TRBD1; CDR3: CASSLRGTGSSYNSPLHF
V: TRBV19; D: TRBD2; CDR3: CASSSILAGVNEQFF
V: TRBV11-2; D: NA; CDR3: CASSLAGATNSPLHF
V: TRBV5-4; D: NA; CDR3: CASSFGGVKQETQYF
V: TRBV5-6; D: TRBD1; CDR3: CASSVGQGFNQPQHF
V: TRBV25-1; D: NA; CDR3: CASSESRRNSGNTIYF
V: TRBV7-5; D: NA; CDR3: CARSADTTPQHF
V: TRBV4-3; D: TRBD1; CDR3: CASSHTRDSDEKLFF
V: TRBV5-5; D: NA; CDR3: CASSLGPTYQETQYF
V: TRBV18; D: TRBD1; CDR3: CASSPPTGPRSGNTIYF
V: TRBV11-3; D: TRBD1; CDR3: CASSLGTGASYNEQFF